This record looks at one TCR beta chain sequence and its context. What it binds is not known. Germline lookup yields CDR1 SGHTA and CDR2 FQGTGA. CDR3 length: 14 amino acids. The V and J ends lost 5 bases and 4 bases, in that order; junction bases with no gene match: 7. This sample is part of a study of cytomegalovirus exposure and HLA in healthy donors. The PCR used 60 Vbeta and 13 Jbeta primers. Clones were sequenced by immunoSEQ multiplex PCR, and TCRdb holds only the in-frame ones, with some missing. The repertoire consists of around 140,000 clones, with just under 75% occurring once and the leading ten covering approximately 1.6%. Notes on the study in general: Earlier findings revealed that most TCR beta V segments proved productive either about 87% or about 30% of the time.

The receptor was isolated from a woman aged 18 to 35 in good health and CMV-seronegative. Sequenced: PBMCs. The chain uses TRBV7-3 and TRBJ1-2, with 7 nucleotides matching TRBD1. CDR3 residues: CASSPSRDSYGYTF. The CDR3 region has the DNA TGTGCCAGCAGCCCATCCCGGGACAGCTATGGCTACACCTTC.